This T cell receptor beta chain was found in a study of Ad26.COV2.S vaccination and SARS-CoV-2 variants. In the study overall: Intramuscular Ad26.COV2.S at 5x10^10 or 1x10^11 viral particles. Notes on the study in general: Non-spike TCR breadth was similar in vaccine and placebo recipients.

Assay used: immunoSEQ multiplex PCR; TCRdb lists only in-frame clones, some missing. The table has 350,000 to 500,000 clones, around 87% seen once; the top ten hold less than 4%. On this clone: Its antigen is still unknown.

Germline lookup yields CDR1 SGHTA and CDR2 FQGTGA. This CDR3 spans 13 amino acids. J gave up 4 bases and V 7 bases, and 4 bases lay outside the gene matches. As to treatment: some 19 received Ad26.COV2.S at low or high dose, single or two shots; 5 received placebo; per-sample allocation not given. Each sample was drawn 63 days after the first injection (of vaccine or placebo). This sample comprised peripheral blood, obtained in a trial of Ad26.COV2.S vaccine versus placebo. V and J are TRBV7-3 and TRBJ2-3; 8 bases are shared with TRBD2. The clonotype was recovered from a person between 18 and 65 years old who received the Ad26.COV2.S COVID-19 vaccine or a placebo. CDR3 nucleotide sequence: TGTGCCAGCACGGGGGGGGCCCCAGATACGCAGTATTTT. As protein: CASTGGAPDTQYF.